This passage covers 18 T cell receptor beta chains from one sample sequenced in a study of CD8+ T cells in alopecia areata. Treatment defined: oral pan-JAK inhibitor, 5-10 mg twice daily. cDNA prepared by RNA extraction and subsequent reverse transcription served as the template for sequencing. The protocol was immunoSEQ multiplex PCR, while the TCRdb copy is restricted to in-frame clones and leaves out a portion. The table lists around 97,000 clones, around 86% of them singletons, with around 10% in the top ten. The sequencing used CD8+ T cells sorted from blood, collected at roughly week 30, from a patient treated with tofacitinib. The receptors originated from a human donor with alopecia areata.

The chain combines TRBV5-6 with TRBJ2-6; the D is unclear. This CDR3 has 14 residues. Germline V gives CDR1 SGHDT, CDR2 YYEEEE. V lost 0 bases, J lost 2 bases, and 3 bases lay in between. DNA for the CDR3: TGTGCCAGCAGCTTGGGGGCTGGGGCCAACGTCCTGACTTTC. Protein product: CASSLGAGANVLTF.

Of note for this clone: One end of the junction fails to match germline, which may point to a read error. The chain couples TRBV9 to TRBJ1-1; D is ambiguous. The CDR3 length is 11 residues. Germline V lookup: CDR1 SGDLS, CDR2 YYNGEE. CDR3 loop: CASSMGRTPRF. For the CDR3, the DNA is TGTGCCAGCAGCATGGGAAGGACCCCCCGCTTT. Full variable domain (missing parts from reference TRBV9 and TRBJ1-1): DSGVTQTPKHLITATGQRVTLRCSPRSGDLSVYWYQQSLDQGLQFLIQYYNGEERAKGNILERFSAQQFPDLHSELNLSSLELGDSALYFCASSMGRTPRFGQGTRLTVV.

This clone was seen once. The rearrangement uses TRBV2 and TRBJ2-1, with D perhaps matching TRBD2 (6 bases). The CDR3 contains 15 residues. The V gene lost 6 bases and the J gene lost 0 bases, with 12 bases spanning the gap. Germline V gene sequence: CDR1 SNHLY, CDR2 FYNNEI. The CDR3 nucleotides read TGTGCCAGCAGCAAAGCTAGCGTCTCCTACAATGAGCAGTTCTTC. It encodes CASSKASVSYNEQFF.

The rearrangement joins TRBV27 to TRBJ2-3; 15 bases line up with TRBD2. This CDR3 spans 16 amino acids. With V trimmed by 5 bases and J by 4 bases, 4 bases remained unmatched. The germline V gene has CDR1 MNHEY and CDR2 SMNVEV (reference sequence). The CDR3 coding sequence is TGTGCCAGCAGTCCAGGGACTAGCGGGAGGTCAGATACGCAGTATTTT. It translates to CASSPGTSGRSDTQYF.

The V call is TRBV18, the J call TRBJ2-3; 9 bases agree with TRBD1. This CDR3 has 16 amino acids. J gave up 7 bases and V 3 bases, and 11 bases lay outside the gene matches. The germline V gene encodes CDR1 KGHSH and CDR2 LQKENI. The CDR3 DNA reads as TGTGCCAGCTCACCTTCGGGACAGGGTGATCCTTATACGCAGTATTTT. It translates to CASSPSGQGDPYTQYF.

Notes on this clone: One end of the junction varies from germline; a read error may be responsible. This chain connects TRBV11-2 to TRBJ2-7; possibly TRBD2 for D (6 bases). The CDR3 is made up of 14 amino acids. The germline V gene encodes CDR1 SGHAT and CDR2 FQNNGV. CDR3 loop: CASTLGGYSYEQYF. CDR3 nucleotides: TGTGCCAGCACCTTAGGAGGGTACAGCTACGAGCAGTACTTC. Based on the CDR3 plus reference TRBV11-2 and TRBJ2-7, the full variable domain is EAGVAQSPRYKIIEKRQSVAFWCNPISGHATLYWYQQILGQGPKLLIQFQNNGVVDDSQLPKDRFSAERLKGVDSTLKIQPAKLEDSAVYLCASTLGGYSYEQYFGPGTRLTVT.

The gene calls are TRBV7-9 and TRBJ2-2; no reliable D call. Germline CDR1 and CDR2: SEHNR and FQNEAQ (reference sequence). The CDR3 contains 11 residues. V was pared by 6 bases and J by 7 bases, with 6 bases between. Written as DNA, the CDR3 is TGTGCCAGCAGAACTGGCGGGGAGCTGTTTTTT. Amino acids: CASRTGGELFF.

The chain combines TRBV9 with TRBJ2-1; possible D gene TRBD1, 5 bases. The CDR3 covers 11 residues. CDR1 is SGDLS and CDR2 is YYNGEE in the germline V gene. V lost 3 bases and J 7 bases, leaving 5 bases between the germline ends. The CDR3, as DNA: TGTGCCAGCAGCGAGGGGAATGAGCAGTTCTTC. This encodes CASSEGNEQFF.

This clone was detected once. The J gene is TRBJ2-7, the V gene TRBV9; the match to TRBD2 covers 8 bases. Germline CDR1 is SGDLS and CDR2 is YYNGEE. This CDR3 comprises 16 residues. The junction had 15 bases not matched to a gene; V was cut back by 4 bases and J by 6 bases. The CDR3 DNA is TGTGCCAGCAGCTCCCCAGGGGCGGGAGGAACCGGCGAGCAGTACTTC. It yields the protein CASSSPGAGGTGEQYF. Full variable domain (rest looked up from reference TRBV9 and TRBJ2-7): DSGVTQTPKHLITATGQRVTLRCSPRSGDLSVYWYQQSLDQGLQFLIQYYNGEERAKGNILERFSAQQFPDLHSELNLSSLELGDSALYFCASSSPGAGGTGEQYFGPGTRLTVT.

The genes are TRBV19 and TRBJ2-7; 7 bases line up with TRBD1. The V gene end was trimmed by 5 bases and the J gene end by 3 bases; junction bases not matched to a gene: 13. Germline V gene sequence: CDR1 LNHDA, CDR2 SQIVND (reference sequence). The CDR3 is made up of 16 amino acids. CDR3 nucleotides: TGTGCCAGTAGTTTCACCGGGACAGAAATCGACTACGAGCAGTACTTC. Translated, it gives CASSFTGTEIDYEQYF.

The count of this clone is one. DNA for the CDR3: TGCGCCAGCAGTCAATGGGGCGCGGGCACTGAAGCTTTCTTT. Its protein product is CASSQWGAGTEAFF. The chain couples TRBV23-1 to TRBJ1-1; D perhaps matches TRBD1 (5 bases). TRBV23-1 is marked as an open reading frame, function uncertain. This CDR3 is built from 14 residues. V lost 1 base, J lost 4 bases, and 10 bases lay in between.

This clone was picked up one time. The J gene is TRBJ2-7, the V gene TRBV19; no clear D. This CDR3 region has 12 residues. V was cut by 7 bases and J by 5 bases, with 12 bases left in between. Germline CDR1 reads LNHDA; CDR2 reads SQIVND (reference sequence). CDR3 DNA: TGTGCCAGTACCTCCAACGAGGACGAGCAGTACTTC. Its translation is CASTSNEDEQYF.

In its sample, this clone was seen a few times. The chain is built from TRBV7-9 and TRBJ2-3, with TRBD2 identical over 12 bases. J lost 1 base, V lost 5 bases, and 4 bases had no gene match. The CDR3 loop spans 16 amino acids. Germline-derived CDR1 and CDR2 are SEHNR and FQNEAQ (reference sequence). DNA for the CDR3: TGTGCCAGCAGCCTTCGGACTAGCGGGGGCACAGATACGCAGTATTTT. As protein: CASSLRTSGGTDTQYF.

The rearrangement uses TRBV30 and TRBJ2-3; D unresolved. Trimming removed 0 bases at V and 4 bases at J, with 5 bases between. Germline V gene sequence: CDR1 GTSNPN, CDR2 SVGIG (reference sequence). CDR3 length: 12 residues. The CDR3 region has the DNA TGTGCCTGGAGTGTAATCTCAGATACGCAGTATTTT. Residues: CAWSVISDTQYF.

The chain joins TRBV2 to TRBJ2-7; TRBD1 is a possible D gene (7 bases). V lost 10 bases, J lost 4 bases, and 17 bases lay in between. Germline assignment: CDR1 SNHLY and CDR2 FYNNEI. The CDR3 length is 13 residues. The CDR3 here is CATRGGGRYEQYF. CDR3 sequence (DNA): TGTGCCACCCGAGGAGGGGGCAGGTACGAGCAGTACTTC.

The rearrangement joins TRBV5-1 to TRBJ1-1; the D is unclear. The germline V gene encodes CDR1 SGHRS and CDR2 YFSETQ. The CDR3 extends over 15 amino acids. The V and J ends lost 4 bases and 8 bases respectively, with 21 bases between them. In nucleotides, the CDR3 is TGCGCCAGCAGCCTACTTTACGGTGTAGGGCTGGAAGCTTTCTTT. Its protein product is CASSLLYGVGLEAFF.

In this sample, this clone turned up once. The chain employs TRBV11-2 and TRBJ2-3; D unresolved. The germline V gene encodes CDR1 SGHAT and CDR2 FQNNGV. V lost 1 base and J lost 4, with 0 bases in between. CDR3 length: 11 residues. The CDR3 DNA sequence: TGTGCCAGCAGCTTAGCAGATACGCAGTATTTT. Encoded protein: CASSLADTQYF.

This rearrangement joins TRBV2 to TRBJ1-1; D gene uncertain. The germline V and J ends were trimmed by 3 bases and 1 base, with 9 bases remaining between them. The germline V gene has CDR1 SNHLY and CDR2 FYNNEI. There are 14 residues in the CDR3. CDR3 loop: CASSDPGRNTEAFF. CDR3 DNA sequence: TGTGCCAGCAGTGACCCCGGCCGGAACACTGAAGCTTTCTTT.